What follows are 14 T cell receptor beta chains derived from one specimen sequenced in a study of shared clonotypes between healthy human individuals. Sequencing used immunoSEQ multiplex PCR; TCRdb keeps in-frame clones, though not all of them. This sample yields around 2.1 million clones, of which roughly 95% are seen a single time; 0.13% belongs to the top ten. Sequencing used naive CD4+ T cells sorted from blood. Subset: CD45RA+ positively selected. The receptor set was obtained from a man between 18 and 35 years old in good health.

This clone was seen once. V usage is TRBV6-1 and J usage is TRBJ2-5; D is ambiguous. Trimming removed 2 bases at V and 5 bases at J, with 21 bases between. Germline V gene lookup returns CDR1 MNHNS and CDR2 SASEGT. The CDR3 runs to 17 residues. The CDR3 here is CASSERMAYWVMETQYF. Here the CDR3 DNA reads TGTGCCAGCAGTGAAAGGATGGCGTATTGGGTTATGGAGACCCAGTACTTC.

The chain combines TRBV6-7 with TRBJ1-6; no firm D call. TRBV6-7 is labeled an ORF, and its function is uncertain. The CDR3 runs to 19 residues. Trimming removed 0 bases at V and 0 bases at J, with 15 bases between. CDR3 nucleotide sequence: TGTGCCAGCAGTTACTCCTTATGTCGGGATAGCTCCTATAATTCACCCCTCCACTTT. Residues: CASSYSLCRDSSYNSPLHF.

The rearrangement uses TRBV7-2 and TRBJ2-7; possibly TRBD1 or TRBD2 for D (5 bases each). CDR3 size: 15 residues. Trimming removed 5 bases at V and 2 bases at J, with 16 bases between. Germline V CDR1 and CDR2: SGHTA, FQGNSA. The CDR3 DNA reads as TGTGCCAGCAGCCCGTCGGGGCAGGGTCCCTACGAGCAGTACTTC. Protein: CASSPSGQGPYEQYF.

V and J are TRBV6-5 and TRBJ1-1; D remains ambiguous. The CDR3 length is 13 residues. V gave up 6 bases and J gave up 1 base, with 9 bases separating them. The germline V gene has CDR1 MNHEY and CDR2 SVGAGI. The CDR3, as DNA: TGTGCCAGCAGAAACGACGGGAACACTGAAGCTTTCTTT. Amino acid sequence: CASRNDGNTEAFF.

The gene calls are TRBV19 and TRBJ1-1; D call uncertain. V lost 4 bases and J lost 0, with 9 bases in between. In germline, CDR1 is LNHDA, CDR2 SQIVND (reference sequence). There are 14 residues in the CDR3. CDR3 sequence reads: CASSTTRLNTEAFF. The DNA for the CDR3 is TGTGCCAGTAGTACCACCCGGTTGAACACTGAAGCTTTCTTT.

The chain joins TRBV29-1 to TRBJ2-5; the D gene is possibly TRBD2 (6 bases). This CDR3 is 13 amino acids long. Germline CDR1 and CDR2: SQVTM and ANQGSEA. Deletions cut 3 bases from V and 4 bases from J, with 12 bases between. For the CDR3, the DNA is TGCAGCGTTGACCTAACTAGCCGAGAGACCCAGTACTTC. This sequence encodes CSVDLTSRETQYF.

The chain recombines TRBV5-1 with TRBJ1-4; perhaps TRBD1 as D (5 bases). CDR1 is SGHRS and CDR2 is YFSETQ in the germline V gene. V lost 4 bases, J lost 3 bases, and 10 bases lay in between. The CDR3 consists of 14 residues. CDR3 nucleotides: TGCGCCAGCAGCGACGGGGGAGCTAATGAAAAACTGTTTTTT. Residues: CASSDGGANEKLFF.

This chain links TRBV7-2 with TRBJ2-5, with 14 bases identical to TRBD2. This CDR3 has 16 amino acids. CDR1 is SGHTA, CDR2 FQGNSA, per germline. Losses at the gene ends were 2 bases for V and 5 bases for J; bases not matched to a gene: 4. The CDR3 nucleotides are TGTGCCAGCAGCTTATGGGGACTAGCGGGGGCGGAGACCCAGTACTTC. Protein: CASSLWGLAGAETQYF.

As to this clone: Different DNA sequences within this sample yield the same CDR3. This sequence joins TRBV5-1 and TRBJ2-7, with 11 bases lining up with TRBD2. The CDR3 totals 15 residues. V lost 0 bases, J lost 1 base, and 0 bases stayed unmatched. Germline assignment: CDR1 SGHRS and CDR2 YFSETQ. The CDR3 here is CASSLGTSGSYEQYF. CDR3 DNA: TGCGCCAGCAGCTTGGGGACTAGCGGGTCCTACGAGCAGTACTTC.

The sample holds one count of this clone. The rearrangement joins TRBV5-1 to TRBJ1-6, with D maybe TRBD1 (5 bases). CDR1 SGHRS and CDR2 YFSETQ come from the germline V gene. V was shortened by 3 bases and J by 6 bases, with 16 bases between the two germline ends. The CDR3 covers 16 residues. CDR3 protein: CASSSDSGIGNSPLHF. The DNA of the CDR3 is TGCGCCAGCAGCTCTGACAGTGGGATTGGTAATTCACCCCTCCACTTT.

The chain recombines TRBV5-8 with TRBJ1-6, with D hard to call. CDR3 length equals 14 residues. Germline V CDR1 and CDR2: SGHTS, YDEGEE. Trimming removed 5 bases from V and 7 bases from J, with 13 bases in between. The CDR3 here is CASSRGGLNSPLHF. DNA for the CDR3: TGTGCCAGCAGTCGCGGTGGGTTAAATTCACCCCTCCACTTT.

The J gene is TRBJ1-5, the V gene TRBV19; perhaps TRBD1 as D (5 bases). Trimming took off 1 base at V and 7 bases at J, with 14 bases between the two ends. The CDR3 contains 15 residues. Germline values: CDR1 LNHDA, CDR2 SQIVND (reference sequence). The CDR3 sequence is CASSIGGTTAQPQHF. The CDR3 bases are TGTGCCAGTAGTATAGGTGGCACGACAGCCCAGCCCCAGCATTTT. The variable domain in full, with the rest retrieved from reference TRBV19 and TRBJ1-5, is DGGITQSPKYLFRKEGQNVTLSCEQNLNHDAMYWYRQDPGQGLRLIYYSQIVNDFQKGDIAEGYSVSREKKESFPLTVTSAQKNPTAFYLCASSIGGTTAQPQHFGDGTRLSIL.

V gene TRBV5-4 combines with J gene TRBJ2-5; possibly TRBD2 for D (5 bases). The V gene's germline CDR1 is SGHNT and CDR2 YYREEE (reference sequence). The CDR3 sequence is 14 residues long. Trimming stripped 0 bases from V and 7 bases from J, with 13 bases between. CDR3 in amino acids: CASSLDISGGTQYF. DNA for the CDR3: TGTGCCAGCAGCTTGGATATTTCCGGAGGGACCCAGTACTTC.

The chain is built from TRBV5-4 and TRBJ1-2, with D possibly TRBD1 on 6 matching bases. The CDR3 contains 14 residues. The V gene lost 0 bases and the J gene lost 8 bases, with 14 bases spanning the gap. Per germline, CDR1 SGHNT and CDR2 YYREEE (reference sequence). The CDR3 bases are TGTGCCAGCAGCTTGGCCGCAGGGGAAGAAGGCTACACCTTC. Translated: CASSLAAGEEGYTF.